The next 32 T cell receptor beta chains were all read from a single sample in a study of shared clonotypes between healthy human individuals (dated by TCRdb to the early 2020s). Library generation was performed with the immunoSEQ multiplex PCR assay. In TCRdb, the immuneACCESS table is reduced to in-frame sequences with V and J assigned. These tables do not hold every clone; where another copy was compared, an unresolved V gene accounts for under half, and the others remain unexplained. For this sample there are about 960,000 clones; about 80% appear just once. Nearly 1.5% of the sample lies in the top ten. The specimen was memory CD4+ T cells sorted from blood. In the paper's terms, the cell subset or site label means: CD45RA-negative fraction. Receptor source: a young man in good health.

The CDR3 DNA reads as TGTGCCAGCAGCTTACTAGCGGGAGATACGCAGTATTTT. Residues: CASSLLAGDTQYF. The chain recombines TRBV11-3 with TRBJ2-3; 8 bases align to TRBD2. The CDR3 loop spans 13 amino acids. Losses at the gene ends were 2 bases for V and 5 bases for J; bases not matched to a gene: 0. CDR1 is SGHNT and CDR2 is YENEEA in the germline V gene. The full variable domain, completed using reference TRBV11-3 and TRBJ2-3, is EAGVVQSPRYKIIEKKQPVAFWCNPISGHNTLYWYLQNLGQGPELLIRYENEEAVDDSQLPKDRFSAERLKGVDSTLKIQPAELGDSAVYLCASSLLAGDTQYFGPGTRLTVL.

This clone occurred a few times. Other DNA sequences within the sample encode an identical CDR3. The chain carries TRBV6-1 and TRBJ2-3; TRBD2 aligns across 14 bases. Unmatched junction bases numbered 4, after V lost 6 bases and J lost 5 bases. CDR3 length: 15 residues. Germline V CDR1 and CDR2: MNHNS, SASEGT. The CDR3 DNA reads TGTGCCAGCAGAGGACTAGCGGGGGGTATAGATACGCAGTATTTT. Translated, it gives CASRGLAGGIDTQYF.

The genes are TRBV7-3 and TRBJ2-5, with a tentative D call TRBD2 (6 bases). The length of the CDR3 is 14 residues. V lost 4 bases and J lost 5, with 14 bases in between. From germline, CDR1 is SGHTA and CDR2 FQGTGA. The DNA for the CDR3 is TGTGCCAGCAGCTGGGACTCCCGGAGGGAGACCCAGTACTTC. Its protein is CASSWDSRRETQYF.

For this clone: Other DNA sequences within the sample encode an identical CDR3. This chain uses TRBV5-4 with TRBJ1-1, with D possibly matching TRBD1 (6 bases). Trimming pared 0 bases from V and 0 bases from J, leaving 15 bases between. This CDR3 region has 17 residues. Germline CDR1 and CDR2: SGHNT and YYREEE (reference sequence). The CDR3: CASSLAGGAGMNTEAFF. In DNA, the CDR3 is TGTGCCAGCAGCTTGGCCGGGGGGGCGGGCATGAACACTGAAGCTTTCTTT.

The chain is built from TRBV30 and TRBJ2-5; D not certain. The germline gives CDR1 GTSNPN, CDR2 SVGIG (reference sequence). V was clipped by 4 bases and J by 5 bases, with 14 bases between them. The CDR3 length is 13 residues. The CDR3 region is CAWKNPRGETQYF. CDR3 in DNA: TGTGCCTGGAAGAATCCGCGTGGGGAGACCCAGTACTTC.

This sequence joins TRBV6-4 and TRBJ2-7; weak D call: TRBD2 (5 bases). V was trimmed by 6 bases and J by 5 bases, leaving 11 bases between them. Germline-derived CDR1 and CDR2 are MRHNA and SNTAGT. CDR3 size: 12 residues. CDR3 nucleotide sequence: TGTGCCAGCAGCTCGAGGGTCGACGAGCAGTACTTC. Amino acids: CASSSRVDEQYF.

For this clone: The sample has other DNA sequences that encode this CDR3 too. The chain carries TRBV4-1 and TRBJ1-6; weak D call: TRBD1 (5 bases). Trimming took off 0 bases at V and 3 bases at J, with 12 bases between the two ends. Looked up from germline, CDR1 is MGHRA and CDR2 is YSYEKL. This CDR3 is built from 17 residues. The CDR3 bases are TGCGCCAGCAGCCAAGATTCGGGGACTCTCTATAATTCACCCCTCCACTTT. It specifies CASSQDSGTLYNSPLHF.

The chain carries TRBV4-2 and TRBJ1-2; D unresolved. The germline V and J ends were trimmed by 5 bases and 2 bases, with 12 bases remaining between them. CDR3 length equals 14 residues. CDR1 and CDR2 from the germline V gene are LGHNA and YNFKEQ. This chain's CDR3 is CASSGVALNYGYTF. DNA for the CDR3: TGTGCCAGCAGCGGCGTGGCGTTAAACTATGGCTACACCTTC.

The chain couples TRBV6-1 to TRBJ1-5; D is perhaps TRBD1 (5 bases). Deletions cut 5 bases from V and 1 base from J, with 12 bases between. Germline lookup yields CDR1 MNHNS and CDR2 SASEGT. CDR3 length: 15 residues. Here the CDR3 reads CASSPGVGSNQPQHF. CDR3 coding DNA: TGTGCCAGCAGTCCGGGGGTGGGGAGCAATCAGCCCCAGCATTTT.

This chain's CDR3 is CATSTGERLGETQYF. The CDR3 bases are TGTGCCACCAGCACTGGGGAGAGGCTAGGCGAGACCCAGTACTTC. This chain joins TRBV15 and TRBJ2-5; a weak D match, TRBD2 (5 bases). The germline V gene encodes CDR1 LNHNV and CDR2 YYDKDF (reference sequence). The length of the CDR3 is 15 residues. Deletions cut 4 bases from V and 5 bases from J, with 17 bases between.

Points on this clone: This same CDR3 is encoded by further DNA sequences in the sample. Here the CDR3 DNA reads TGTGCCAGCTCACCCCAGGGGGCTGATACGCAGTATTTT. Amino acids: CASSPQGADTQYF. This chain joins TRBV18 and TRBJ2-3; 8 positions agree with TRBD1. The trim removed 3 bases at V and 6 bases at J, leaving 2 bases unmatched. The CDR3 covers 13 residues. Germline-derived CDR1 and CDR2 are KGHSH and LQKENI. The variable domain in full, with the rest retrieved from reference TRBV18 and TRBJ2-3, is NAGVMQNPRHLVRRRGQEARLRCSPMKGHSHVYWYRQLPEEGLKFMVYLQKENIIDESGMPKERFSAEFPKEGPSILRIQQVVRGDSAAYFCASSPQGADTQYFGPGTRLTVL.

This clone appeared a single time. This chain joins TRBV5-1 and TRBJ1-2; 8 nucleotides align to TRBD1. The CDR3 totals 14 residues. From germline, CDR1 is SGHRS and CDR2 YFSETQ. The V segment lost 0 bases and the J segment 7 bases; nucleotides outside the gene matches: 5. The CDR3 here is CASSLVTGDAGYTF. CDR3 bases: TGCGCCAGCAGCTTGGTGACAGGGGATGCTGGCTACACCTTC.

This chain uses TRBV7-2 with TRBJ1-2, with 7 positions matching TRBD1. V was pared by 4 bases and J by 4 bases, with 12 bases of the junction left unmatched. This CDR3 comprises 16 residues. CDR1 SGHTA and CDR2 FQGNSA come from the germline V gene. The CDR3 loop is CASSSVGGGDGYGYTF. Written as DNA, the CDR3 is TGTGCCAGCAGCTCCGTCGGAGGGGGCGACGGCTATGGCTACACCTTC.

CDR3 loop: CASSGTSGNTDTQYF. CDR3 DNA: TGTGCCAGCAGCGGGACTAGCGGGAATACAGATACGCAGTATTTT. The gene calls are TRBV9 and TRBJ2-3; 12 nucleotides line up with TRBD2. V lost 3 bases and J lost 3; bases outside the gene matches: 2. The CDR3 contains 15 residues. Germline CDR1 reads SGDLS; CDR2 reads YYNGEE. The whole variable domain, filled in from reference TRBV9 and TRBJ2-3, reads DSGVTQTPKHLITATGQRVTLRCSPRSGDLSVYWYQQSLDQGLQFLIQYYNGEERAKGNILERFSAQQFPDLHSELNLSSLELGDSALYFCASSGTSGNTDTQYFGPGTRLTVL.

The J gene is TRBJ1-3, the V gene TRBV7-2, with a tentative D call TRBD1 (5 bases). This CDR3 is 16 amino acids long. V was shortened by 4 bases and J by 0 bases, with 13 bases between the two germline ends. Germline CDR1 reads SGHTA; CDR2 reads FQGNSA. CDR3 protein: CASSSGRTSSGNTIYF. CDR3 DNA: TGTGCCAGCAGCTCGGGAAGGACATCCTCTGGAAACACCATATATTTT.

This chain's CDR3 is CAWSVPGPLHYTF. The CDR3 DNA sequence: TGTGCCTGGAGTGTACCCGGCCCCTTGCACTACACCTTC. The chain couples TRBV30 to TRBJ1-2; D not resolved. Germline V lookup: CDR1 GTSNPN, CDR2 SVGIG (reference sequence). This CDR3 is built from 13 residues. V lost 0 bases, J lost 10 bases, and 15 bases lay in between.

The chain combines TRBV7-2 with TRBJ2-7, with TRBD1 identical over 8 bases. The V gene's germline CDR1 is SGHTA and CDR2 FQGNSA. V was clipped by 5 bases and J by 2 bases; unmatched bases: 5. CDR3 size: 14 residues. CDR3 DNA: TGTGCCAGCAGCCGCCGGGACAGGACCTACGAGCAGTACTTC. Its translation: CASSRRDRTYEQYF.

The chain has TRBV5-5 and TRBJ1-1; D gene unclear. This CDR3 spans 14 amino acids. V lost 0 bases and J 5 bases, leaving 11 bases between the germline ends. Germline V gene sequence: CDR1 SGHKS, CDR2 YYEKEE (reference sequence). The CDR3 region is CASSLAGGVTEAFF. Written as DNA, the CDR3 is TGTGCCAGCAGCTTGGCCGGTGGTGTAACTGAAGCTTTCTTT.

J is TRBJ1-2 and V is TRBV6-5, with D possibly TRBD1 on 5 matching bases. This CDR3 spans 12 amino acids. V gave up 7 bases and J gave up 8 bases, with 14 bases separating them. Germline lookup yields CDR1 MNHEY and CDR2 SVGAGI. CDR3 in DNA: TGTGCCAGCACTGGAAGAGGGGAGGGCTACACCTTC. Its translation: CASTGRGEGYTF.

The genes are TRBV2 and TRBJ1-2; 7 bases map to TRBD1. Unmatched junction bases numbered 11, after V lost 6 bases and J lost 4 bases. Germline CDR1 is SNHLY and CDR2 is FYNNEI. This CDR3 is built from 15 residues. In DNA, the CDR3 is TGTGCCAGCAGGGATTTTCCCGGGACAGTCTATGGCTACACCTTC. It translates to CASRDFPGTVYGYTF.

V usage is TRBV2 and J usage is TRBJ2-6; D gene unclear. Germline CDR1 is SNHLY and CDR2 is FYNNEI. The germline V and J ends were trimmed by 4 bases and 2 bases, with 9 bases remaining between them. This CDR3 spans 15 amino acids. CDR3 amino acids: CASSGPSTGANVLTF. The CDR3 nucleotides read TGTGCCAGCAGTGGCCCCAGCACTGGGGCCAACGTCCTGACTTTC. The complete variable domain, with remaining parts taken from reference TRBV2 and TRBJ2-6, reads EPEVTQTPSHQVTQMGQEVILRCVPISNHLYFYWYRQILGQKVEFLVSFYNNEISEKSEIFDDQFSVERPDGSNFTLKIRSTKLEDSAMYFCASSGPSTGANVLTFGAGSRLTVL.

The chain couples TRBV6-6 to TRBJ1-2, with 7 bases that match TRBD1. V lost 7 bases, J lost 5 bases, and 13 bases stayed unmatched. The germline gives CDR1 MNHNY, CDR2 SVGAGI (reference sequence). The CDR3 loop spans 15 amino acids. The CDR3 DNA sequence: TGTGCCAGCATCCCACAGGGGCCCGGGGGGTATGGCTACACCTTC. Translating gives CASIPQGPGGYGYTF.

This chain uses TRBV27 with TRBJ2-7; no clear D. This CDR3 contains 14 residues. Germline V CDR1 and CDR2: MNHEY, SMNVEV (reference sequence). V lost 5 bases and J lost 5, with 16 bases in between. This chain's CDR3 is CASSRNLVHDEQYF. The CDR3 bases are TGTGCCAGCAGTCGCAACCTCGTTCACGACGAGCAGTACTTC.

The chain has TRBV4-3 and TRBJ2-2, with D tentatively TRBD1 (6 bases). Germline CDR1 is LGHNA and CDR2 is YSLEER. The CDR3 has 15 amino acids. V lost 0 bases and J lost 6, with 11 bases in between. CDR3 sequence (DNA): TGCGCCAGCAGCCAAGATACAGGGAATCCCGGGGAGCTGTTTTTT. Protein sequence: CASSQDTGNPGELFF.

The chain links TRBV6-1 to TRBJ2-4, with a tentative D call TRBD2 (5 bases). The V and J ends lost 5 bases and 8 bases respectively, with 7 bases between them. There are 11 residues in the CDR3. Germline lookup yields CDR1 MNHNS and CDR2 SASEGT. This CDR3 reads CASSYGDIQYF. The CDR3 DNA sequence: TGTGCCAGCAGTTACGGGGACATTCAGTACTTC.

The chain recombines TRBV19 with TRBJ2-5; D is possibly TRBD2 (6 bases). V was shortened by 1 base and J by 0 bases, with 9 bases between the two germline ends. Germline V lookup: CDR1 LNHDA, CDR2 SQIVND (reference sequence). The CDR3 is made up of 15 amino acids. CDR3 residues: CASSIVRGYQETQYF. For the CDR3, the DNA is TGTGCCAGTAGTATAGTACGGGGGTACCAAGAGACCCAGTACTTC.

The genes are TRBV5-8 and TRBJ1-2, with 8 bases aligning to TRBD1. The CDR3 length is 13 residues. V was pared by 4 bases and J by 8 bases, with 7 bases of the junction left unmatched. Germline CDR1 SGHTS, CDR2 YDEGEE. CDR3 region: CASSPRTGSGYTF. In nucleotides, the CDR3 is TGTGCCAGCAGCCCAAGGACAGGGAGCGGCTACACCTTC. The full variable domain, completed using reference TRBV5-8 and TRBJ1-2, is EAGVTQSPTHLIKTRGQQATLRCSPISGHTSVYWYQQALGLGLQFLLWYDEGEERNRGNFPPRFSGRQFPNYSSELNVNALELEDSALYLCASSPRTGSGYTFGSGTRLTVV.

Concerning this clone: This same CDR3 is encoded by further DNA sequences in the sample. The J gene is TRBJ2-1, the V gene TRBV2; 10 nucleotides match TRBD2. Trimming at V came to 6 bases and at J to 1 base, leaving 3 bases not matched to a gene. The CDR3 totals 15 residues. Germline V CDR1 and CDR2: SNHLY, FYNNEI. CDR3 loop: CASRRTSGSYNEQFF. The CDR3 DNA follows: TGTGCCAGCAGGAGGACTAGCGGTTCCTACAATGAGCAGTTCTTC.

This clone was recorded only once. This chain joins TRBV9 and TRBJ1-2; 7 bases are a match to TRBD1. The CDR3 spans 12 residues. With 4 bases clipped from V and 8 bases from J, the junction kept 5 bases outside the gene matches. Germline loops: CDR1 SGDLS, CDR2 YYNGEE. The chain's CDR3 is CASSLTGSGYTF. CDR3 in DNA: TGTGCCAGCAGCTTGACAGGGAGCGGCTACACCTTC.

With respect to this clone: At one end, the junction sequence differs from germline, possibly due to a read error. The chain combines TRBV30 with TRBJ2-7, with D hard to call. The CDR3 spans 12 residues. CDR1 is GTSNPN and CDR2 is SVGIG in the germline V gene (reference sequence). The CDR3 region has the DNA TGTGCCTGGGGTGTACCCCCTAGGGAGCAGTACTTC. It is translated as CAWGVPPREQYF. The full variable domain, completed using reference TRBV30 and TRBJ2-7, is SQTIHQWPATLVQPVGSPLSLECTVEGTSNPNLYWYRQAAGRGLQLLFYSVGIGQISSEVPQNLSASRPQDRQFILSSKKLLLSDSGFYLCAWGVPPREQYFGPGTRLTVT.

This chain connects TRBV2 to TRBJ2-3; D is possibly TRBD2 (6 bases). CDR3 size: 15 residues. CDR1 and CDR2 from the germline V gene are SNHLY and FYNNEI. The V end lost 5 bases, the J end lost 1 base, and 13 bases lay between the germline ends. The chain's CDR3 is CASSSRDSGTDTQYF. The CDR3 DNA sequence: TGTGCCAGCAGTTCTCGGGACTCGGGCACAGATACGCAGTATTTT.

The chain links TRBV4-3 to TRBJ2-7; weak D call: TRBD2 (5 bases). Trimming removed 1 base at V and 2 bases at J, with 12 bases between. Germline V gene lookup returns CDR1 LGHNA and CDR2 YSLEER. The CDR3 is 15 residues long. CDR3 coding DNA: TGCGCCAGCAGCCAAGGCCGGGAAAGAACCTACGAGCAGTACTTC. It translates to CASSQGRERTYEQYF.